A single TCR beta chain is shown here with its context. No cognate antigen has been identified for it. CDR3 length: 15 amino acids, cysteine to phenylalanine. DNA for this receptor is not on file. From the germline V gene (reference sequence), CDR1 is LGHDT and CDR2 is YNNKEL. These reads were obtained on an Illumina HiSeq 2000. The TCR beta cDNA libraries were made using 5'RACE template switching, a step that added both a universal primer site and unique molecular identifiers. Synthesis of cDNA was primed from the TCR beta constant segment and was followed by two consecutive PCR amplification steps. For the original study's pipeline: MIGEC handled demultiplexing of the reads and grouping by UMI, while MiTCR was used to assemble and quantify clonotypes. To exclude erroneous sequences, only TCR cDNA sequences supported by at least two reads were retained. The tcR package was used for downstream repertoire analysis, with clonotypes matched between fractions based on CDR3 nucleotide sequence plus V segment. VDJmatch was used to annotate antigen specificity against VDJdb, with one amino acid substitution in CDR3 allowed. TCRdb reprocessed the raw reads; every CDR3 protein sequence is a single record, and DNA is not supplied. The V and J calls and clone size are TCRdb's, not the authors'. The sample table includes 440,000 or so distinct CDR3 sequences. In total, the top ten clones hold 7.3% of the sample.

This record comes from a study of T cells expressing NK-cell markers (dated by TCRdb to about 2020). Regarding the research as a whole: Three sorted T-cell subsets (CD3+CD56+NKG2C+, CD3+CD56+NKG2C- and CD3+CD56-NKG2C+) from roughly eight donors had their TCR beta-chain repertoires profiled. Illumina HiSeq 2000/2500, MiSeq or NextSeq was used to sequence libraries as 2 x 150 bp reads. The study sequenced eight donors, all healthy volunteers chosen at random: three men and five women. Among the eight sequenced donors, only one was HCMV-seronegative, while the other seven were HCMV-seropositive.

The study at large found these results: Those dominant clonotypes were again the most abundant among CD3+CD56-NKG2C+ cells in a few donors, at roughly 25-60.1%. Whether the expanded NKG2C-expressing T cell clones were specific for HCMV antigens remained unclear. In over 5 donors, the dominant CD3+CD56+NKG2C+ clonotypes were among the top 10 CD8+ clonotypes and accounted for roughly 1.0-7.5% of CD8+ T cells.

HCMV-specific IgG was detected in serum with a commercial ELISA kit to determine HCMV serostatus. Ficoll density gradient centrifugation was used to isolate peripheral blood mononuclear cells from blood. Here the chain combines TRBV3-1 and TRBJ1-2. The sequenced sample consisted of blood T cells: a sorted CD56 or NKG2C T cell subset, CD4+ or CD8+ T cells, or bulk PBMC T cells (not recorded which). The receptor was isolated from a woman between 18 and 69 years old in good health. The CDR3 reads CASSQKGRQTYGYTF.